This T cell receptor beta chain was obtained from a study of identical twins (dated by TCRdb to 2016 to 2017). Regarding the research as a whole: To test whether fetal clonotypes persist, the study used deep sequencing on TCR alpha and beta repertoires from monozygotic twins, unrelated adults of various ages, and cord blood. To rule out contamination, the twin experiments were replicated at different times with different library preparation protocols. Broader findings and caveats from the paper: The excess sharing between twins in beta out-of-frame sequences was weaker because fewer shared sequences reduced the signal-to-noise ratio. Because the same donors could not be followed over many years, the conclusions depended on cross-sectional statistical analysis. Fewer insertions were carried by abundant cord blood beta clonotypes, a similar but weaker trend appeared in young adult naive repertoires, and no such trend appeared in memory repertoires. Recombination models systematically underestimated out-of-frame TCR alpha sharing in monozygotic twins but agreed with sharing between unrelated individuals. Compared with coincidental sharing between unrelated individuals, out-of-frame TCR alpha sequences shared between twins showed an excess of sequences with low generation probability. Invariant T cells such as MAIT and iNKT could partly confound zero-insertion analyses, though diverse VJ usage argued against this for most clonotypes.

Libraries were prepared through 5' RACE. Sequencing relied on an Illumina HiSeq 2000. A universal primer binding site was introduced by template switching, and a unique molecular identifier was present in the final cDNA, enabling accurate counting of TCR cDNA molecules. First-strand cDNA for TCR alpha and beta chains was synthesized from specific primers in the conserved constant-segment region. To control for contamination, each cDNA library was double barcoded with a SMART-Mk sample barcode plus Illumina barcodes. Two successive PCR steps introduced TruSeq adapter sequences along with Illumina sample barcodes. Sequencing of the TCR alpha and beta cDNA libraries was done on the Illumina HiSeq platform using custom primers. From the authors' description of their analysis: MiGEC processed the raw reads to extract unique molecular identifiers, while MiXCR was used to determine the CDR3 positions. Recombination models were inferred per individual with the repgenHMM and IGoR tools using an EM algorithm. The tcR package in R was used for shared clonotype analysis, with sharing normalized by the product of cloneset sizes. To study raw recombination without the effects of thymic and clonal selection, out-of-frame nonproductive sequences were analyzed. TCRdb cleaned the public reads at Q25 with fastp, built clones with MiXCR and kept in-frame beta chains. Rows matching on CDR3 protein sequence are summarized as one entry with the most common DNA and genes. The V and J calls follow TCRdb's processing rather than the paper's. This sample lists some 270,000 distinct CDR3 sequences; roughly 8.7% were detected once. The top ten clones comprise roughly 3% of the sample.

All donors were healthy Caucasians. The twin cohort consisted of three pairs of female monozygotic twins, all aged about 18 to 29 years. Positive isolation kits from Invitrogen were used to isolate CD4+ and CD8+ T cell populations. This clonotype turned up a few times. It has no known antigen specificity. One base away there is no much larger clone; base qualities are not given. V and J are truncated by 6 bases and 4 bases respectively, leaving an intervening sequence of 27 bases. The CDR3 runs 18 residues from the cysteine to the phenylalanine. Of the read, only the CDR3 DNA is kept; its 54 bases are in frame from base 1. From the germline V gene, CDR1 is MNHNS and CDR2 is SASEGT. These data also featured in a second study, about yellow fever vaccine responses in identical twins. The second study, in turn, reports: The authors reported that the T cell response to vaccination in identical twins appeared partly convergent and partly personalized. In the study, vaccine-responding T cell clones were precisely tracked in identical twins.

The sequence is built from TRBV6-1 and TRBJ2-5; confidence is insufficient to name the D gene. The sample consisted of CD8+ T cells sorted from blood. This TCR was sampled from a woman under 30 in good health. The CDR3 sequence is CASSPYNDDTEWRETQYF. The DNA reads TGTGCCAGCAGCCCCTATAACGATGACACTGAATGGAGAGAGACCCAGTACTTC.